Each of the 3 T cell receptor beta chains below was sequenced from the same sample in a study of neurological immune-mediated disorders. One entry per CDR3 protein results from TCRdb running MiXCR on the 5' RACE reads. This repertoire shows more than 75,000 distinct CDR3 sequences, about 4% found once; its top ten account for 5% to 6%. The time point here: longitudinal time-point 3. The sample consisted of PBMCs. The receptors originated from a woman in her sixties or seventies with multiple sclerosis.

This clonotype was counted many times. The V call is TRBV20-1, the J call TRBJ1-3; 7 positions match TRBD1. Looked up from germline, CDR1 is DFQATT and CDR2 is SNEGSKA (reference sequence). The CDR3 is made up of 16 amino acids. With 5 bases clipped from V and 0 bases from J, the junction kept 10 bases outside the gene matches. In nucleotides, the CDR3 is TGCAGTGCTGACAAAGGGGGCCCCCTCTCTGGAAACACCATATATTTT. Protein product: CSADKGGPLSGNTIYF.

This clonotype was counted many times. The junction differs from germline at one of its ends, possibly a read error. The rearrangement joins TRBV5-1 to TRBJ1-5, with 12 bases identical to TRBD1. Germline CDR1 reads SGHRS; CDR2 reads YFSETQ. CDR3 length equals 15 residues. CDR3 loop: CASSPGQGANQSQHF. As DNA, the CDR3 is TGCGCCAGCAGCCCGGGACAGGGGGCGAATCAGTCCCAGCATTTT.

The V call is TRBV7-2, the J call TRBJ2-7; possibly TRBD2 for D (5 bases). Per germline, CDR1 SGHTA and CDR2 FQGNSA. The CDR3 is 14 residues long. Trimming left V 2 bases short and J 6 bases short, with 14 bases between. CDR3 in DNA: TGTGCCAGCAGCTTAAACCTCGGCGGGCTCGAGCAGTACTTC. Residues: CASSLNLGGLEQYF.